The rows below give T cell receptor beta chains drawn from one sample of a study of somatic mutations in cytotoxic T cells in rheumatoid arthritis. Using immunoSEQ multiplex PCR, the repertoire was profiled, and TCRdb retains in-frame clones only, with some absent. The repertoire holds more than 10,000 clones, with 89% as singletons. The specimen was CD4+ T cells sorted from blood. The receptors derive from a young woman with rheumatoid arthritis. CDR3s include the opening cysteine and the closing phenylalanine or tryptophan. A D gene is named only where the DNA matches it firmly. Not all rows give a size; the values are once, few, many and, for expanded clones, a class.

size,D,V,length,J,DNA,CDR3
NA,TRBD1,TRBV4-1,21,TRBJ2-1,TGCGCCAGCAGCCAAGACTCCGGGACAGGGGGCCCTAAGGGGGTTTACAATGAGCAGTTCTTC,CASSQDSGTGGPKGVYNEQFF
NA,NA,TRBV18,14,TRBJ1-5,TGTGCCAGCTCACCTGACAGCGATAATCAGCCCCAGCATTTT,CASSPDSDNQPQHF
NA,TRBD2,TRBV7-2,18,TRBJ2-5,TGTGCCAGCAGCTTACCGGCTAGCGGGGGATCTATCCAAGAGACCCAGTACTTC,CASSLPASGGSIQETQYF
NA,TRBD1,TRBV18,14,TRBJ1-1,TGTGCCAGCTCACCCAGGACAGGGGGGACTGAAGCTTTCTTT,CASSPRTGGTEAFF
once,NA,TRBV30,14,TRBJ1-5,TGTGCCTGGAGTGTAGCTGGGGGGAATCAGCCCCAGCATTTT,CAWSVAGGNQPQHF
NA,NA,TRBV6-6,13,TRBJ1-1,TGTGCCAGCGCAAGGACACGGAACACTGAAGCTTTCTTT,CASARTRNTEAFF
once,TRBD2,TRBV10-3,15,TRBJ2-5,TGTGCCATCAGTGTGGGACTAGCGGGATTGGAGACCCAGTACTTC,CAISVGLAGLETQYF
NA,NA,TRBV19,13,TRBJ2-7,TGTGCCAGTAGTTTTCAGGGATCCTACGAGCAGTACTTC,CASSFQGSYEQYF
NA,NA,TRBV9,14,TRBJ1-2,TGTGCCAGCAGCGTAGGCAGGGGCCCCCCCGGCTACACCTTC,CASSVGRGPPGYTF
NA,NA,TRBV19,12,TRBJ2-2,TGTGCCAGTACCGAGACTACCGGGGAGCTGTTTTTT,CASTETTGELFF
NA,NA,TRBV4-2,18,TRBJ1-3,TGTGCCAGCAGCCAAGATAGTGAGAGTCAGCGGATGGGAAACACCATATATTTT,CASSQDSESQRMGNTIYF
NA,TRBD1,TRBV7-9,14,TRBJ1-6,TGTGCCAGCAGCTCTACAGGGGTCGGGTCACCCCTCCACTTT,CASSSTGVGSPLHF
NA,NA,TRBV6-5,16,TRBJ2-7,TGTGCCAGCAGTTACGACGCGGGGATCCCCTCCTACGAGCAGTACTTC,CASSYDAGIPSYEQYF
NA,TRBD2,TRBV30,17,TRBJ2-1,TGTGCCTGGAGTAGATTGTTCGGACTAGCGGGAGGTAGTGAGCAGTTCTTC,CAWSRLFGLAGGSEQFF
NA,TRBD2,TRBV7-3,15,TRBJ2-3,TGTGCCAGCAGCCAACTAGCGGGGAACACAGATACGCAGTATTTT,CASSQLAGNTDTQYF
NA,NA,TRBV6-5,14,TRBJ1-1,TGTGCCAGCAGTTTTCGGACAGCGAACACTGAAGCTTTCTTT,CASSFRTANTEAFF
once,TRBD2,TRBV11-1,15,TRBJ2-7,TGTGCCAGCAGAATCGGACTAGCGGGGGCCTACGAGCAGTACTTC,CASRIGLAGAYEQYF
once,TRBD1,TRBV4-1,18,TRBJ1-2,TGCGCCAGCAGCCCCCGAAGCCAGGGGGACAGTTCTAACTATGGCTACACCTTC,CASSPRSQGDSSNYGYTF
NA,NA,TRBV9,16,TRBJ2-3,TGTGCCAGCAGCGTAGAGGTCCGGGGGTTTGGAGATACGCAGTATTTT,CASSVEVRGFGDTQYF
NA,TRBD1,TRBV30,14,TRBJ1-1,TGTGCCCGAATGACAGGGGGCAAGAGTACTGAAGCTTTCTTT,CARMTGGKSTEAFF
NA,TRBD1,TRBV27,16,TRBJ2-1,TGTGCCAGCAGTTCCCTAACCGGGACAGGTCCGAATGAGCAGTTCTTC,CASSSLTGTGPNEQFF
NA,TRBD2,TRBV11-2,18,TRBJ2-1,TGTGCCAGCAGCCCCGAACCAATACTAGCGGGAAGGGTCAATGAGCAGTTCTTC,CASSPEPILAGRVNEQFF
NA,TRBD1,TRBV5-1,16,TRBJ2-2,TGCGCCAGCAGCGCCTCCACTCAGGGGGACACCGGGGAGCTGTTTTTT,CASSASTQGDTGELFF
NA,NA,TRBV18,13,TRBJ2-7,TGTGCCAGCTCACGGACAGACTCCTACGAGCAGTACTTC,CASSRTDSYEQYF
NA,TRBD1,TRBV6-5,14,TRBJ1-6,TGTGCCAGCAGAGGACAGGGAGGTAATTCACCCCTCCACTTT,CASRGQGGNSPLHF
NA,TRBD1,TRBV6-1,15,TRBJ1-5,TGTGCCAGCAGAGCGAGACAGGGTACTAATCAGCCCCAGCATTTT,CASRARQGTNQPQHF
NA,TRBD1,TRBV11-2,13,TRBJ2-5,TGTGCCAGCAGCTCACAGGGGCGGGAGACCCAGTACTTC,CASSSQGRETQYF
once,NA,TRBV30,13,TRBJ2-5,TGTGCCTGGAGTGTAGCGTTCCAAGAGACCCAGTACTTC,CAWSVAFQETQYF
few,TRBD1,TRBV10-3,15,TRBJ1-1,TGTGCCATCAGTGAGCCGGGACAGGTTAACACTGAAGCTTTCTTT,CAISEPGQVNTEAFF
NA,NA,TRBV11-2,13,TRBJ1-5,TGTGCCAGCAGCTTAGATCGGGAGGGAACCCAGCATTTT,CASSLDREGTQHF
NA,NA,TRBV10-1,13,TRBJ1-1,TGCGCCAGCGCCGGGGGGTCGAACACTGAAGCTTTCTTT,CASAGGSNTEAFF
NA,NA,TRBV30,13,TRBJ1-6,TGTGCCTGGAGTCCCTCGAGCTATTCACCCCTCCACTTT,CAWSPSSYSPLHF
NA,NA,TRBV5-4,14,TRBJ1-2,TGTGCCAGCAGCTTGGTCGGGGAACCCTATGGCTACACCTTC,CASSLVGEPYGYTF
NA,NA,TRBV11-3,14,TRBJ1-1,TGTGCCAGCAGCTTAGGACAGTCGAACACTGAAGCTTTCTTT,CASSLGQSNTEAFF
NA,NA,TRBV27,16,TRBJ2-3,TGTGCCAGCAGTTATTCAGGGCCGCCTAGCACAGATACGCAGTATTTT,CASSYSGPPSTDTQYF
NA,TRBD1,TRBV15,13,TRBJ1-1,TGTGCCACCAGCAGAGTAAGGACAGGAACAGCTTTCTTT,CATSRVRTGTAFF
once,NA,TRBV6-5,14,TRBJ1-2,TGTGCCAGCAGGACGGGGGTAGCTAACTATGGCTACACCTTC,CASRTGVANYGYTF
NA,NA,TRBV10-1,13,TRBJ2-7,TGCGCCAGCAGTCCAACTGGCTCCTACGAGCAGTACTTC,CASSPTGSYEQYF
NA,TRBD2,TRBV9,16,TRBJ2-5,TGTGCCAGCAGCGTAGGACTAGCGGGGGGGCAAGAGACCCAGTACTTC,CASSVGLAGGQETQYF
NA,TRBD1,TRBV6-5,14,TRBJ2-4,TGTGCCAGCAGTTATCGGCAGGGGGAAAACATTCAGTACTTC,CASSYRQGENIQYF
NA,NA,TRBV7-2,13,TRBJ1-1,TGTGCCAGCAGCCGGGAGTTCAACACTGAAGCTTTCTTT,CASSREFNTEAFF